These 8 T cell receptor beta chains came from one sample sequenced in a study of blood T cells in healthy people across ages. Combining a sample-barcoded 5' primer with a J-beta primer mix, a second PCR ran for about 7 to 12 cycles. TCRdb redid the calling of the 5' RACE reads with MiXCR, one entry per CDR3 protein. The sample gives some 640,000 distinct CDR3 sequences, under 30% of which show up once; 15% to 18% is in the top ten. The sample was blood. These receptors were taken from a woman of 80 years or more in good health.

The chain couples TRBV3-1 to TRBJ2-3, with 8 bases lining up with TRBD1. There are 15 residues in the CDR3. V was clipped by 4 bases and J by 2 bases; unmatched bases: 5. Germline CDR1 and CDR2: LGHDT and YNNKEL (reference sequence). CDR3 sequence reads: CASSLRTGITDTQYF. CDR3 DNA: TGTGCCAGCAGCCTCCGGACAGGGATCACAGATACGCAGTATTTT.

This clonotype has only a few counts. The CDR3 coding sequence is TGCAGCGTTCGACAGGGGGCGCACACTGAAGCTTTCTTT. Its translation: CSVRQGAHTEAFF. V gene TRBV29-1 combines with J gene TRBJ1-1; TRBD1 aligns across 10 bases. CDR1 is SQVTM, CDR2 ANQGSEA, per germline. V gave up 5 bases and J gave up 3 bases; unmatched junction bases: 3. This CDR3 is built from 13 residues. The full variable domain, completed using reference TRBV29-1 and TRBJ1-1, is SAVISQKPSRDICQRGTSLTIQCQVDSQVTMMFWYRQQPGQSLTLIATANQGSEATYESGFVIDKFPISRPNLTFSTLTVSNMSPEDSSIYLCSVRQGAHTEAFFGQGTRLTVV.

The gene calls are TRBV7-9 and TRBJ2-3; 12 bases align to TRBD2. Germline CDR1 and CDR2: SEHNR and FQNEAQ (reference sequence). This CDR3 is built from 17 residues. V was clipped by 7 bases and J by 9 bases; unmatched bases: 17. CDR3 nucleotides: TGTGCCAGCACGAGGGGGTCTAGCGGGGGGGCCTGGATCACGCAGTATTTT. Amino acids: CASTRGSSGGAWITQYF.

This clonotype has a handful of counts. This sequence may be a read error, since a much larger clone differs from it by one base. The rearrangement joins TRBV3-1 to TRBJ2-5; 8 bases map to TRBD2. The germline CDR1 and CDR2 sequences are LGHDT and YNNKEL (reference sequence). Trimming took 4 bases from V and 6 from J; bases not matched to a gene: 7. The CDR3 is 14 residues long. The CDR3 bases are TGTGCCAGCAGCCGGACAGCGGGGGAAAAGACCCAGTACTTC. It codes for CASSRTAGEKTQYF.

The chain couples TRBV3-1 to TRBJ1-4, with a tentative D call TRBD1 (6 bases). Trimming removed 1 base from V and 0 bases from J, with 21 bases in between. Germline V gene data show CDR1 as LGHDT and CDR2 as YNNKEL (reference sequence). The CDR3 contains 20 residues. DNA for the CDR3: TGTGCCAGCAGCCAAGGATTCTTCGGCCAGGGGATTGCAACTAATGAAAAACTGTTTTTT. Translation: CASSQGFFGQGIATNEKLFF.

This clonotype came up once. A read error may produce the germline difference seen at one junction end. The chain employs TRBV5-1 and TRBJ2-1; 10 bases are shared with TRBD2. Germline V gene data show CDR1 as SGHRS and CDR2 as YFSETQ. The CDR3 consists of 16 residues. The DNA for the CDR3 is TGCACCAGCAGCCCCACGGTCAGCGGGGGGGTTGCTGAGCAGTTCTTC. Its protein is CTSSPTVSGGVAEQFF.

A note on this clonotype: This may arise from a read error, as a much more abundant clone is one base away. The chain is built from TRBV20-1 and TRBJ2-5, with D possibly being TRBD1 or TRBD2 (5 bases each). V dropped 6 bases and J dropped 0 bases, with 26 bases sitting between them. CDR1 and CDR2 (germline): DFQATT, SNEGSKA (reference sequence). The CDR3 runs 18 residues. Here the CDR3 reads CSAPPRAYWDDYQETQYF. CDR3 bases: TGCAGTGCGCCACCTCGGGCCTACTGGGACGATTACCAAGAGACCCAGTACTTC.

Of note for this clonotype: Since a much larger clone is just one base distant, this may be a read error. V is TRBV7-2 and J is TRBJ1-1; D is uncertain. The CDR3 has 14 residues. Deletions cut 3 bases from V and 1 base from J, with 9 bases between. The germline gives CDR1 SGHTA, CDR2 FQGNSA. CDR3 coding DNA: TGTACCAGCAGCTTCAGCGATGCGAACACTGAAGCTTTCTTT. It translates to CTSSFSDANTEAFF.